This T cell receptor beta chain was captured in a study of CD8 T cells in ankylosing spondylitis (dated by TCRdb to about 2017). Some background on the complete study: The study profiled T cell receptor beta repertoires in healthy donors and ankylosing spondylitis patients to find disease-linked TCR variants. The full study cohort was made up of about 24 ankylosing spondylitis patients and 108 healthy donors. Peripheral blood was sampled, and synovial fluid was additionally collected from ankylosing spondylitis patients. Study-wide findings and limitations: Some motif variants were previously reported in synovial fluid and blood of reactive arthritis patients, suggesting common disease-initiation mechanisms. Blood from ankylosing spondylitis patients appeared to be characterized by a TCR beta motif made up of under 10 highly homologous amino acid variants. In peripheral blood, the disease-linked clones were found at relatively low frequencies and had a CD8+ phenotype. According to the report, matched synovial fluid samples from ankylosing spondylitis patients were significantly enriched for the disease-linked clones.

About this clonotype itself: The antigen this receptor binds is unknown. No clone much larger than this one lies a single base away; base qualities are absent.

Reads for this sample came from an Illumina HiSeq 2500. Quantitative 5'-RACE with molecular barcodes was the method used to prepare the TCR beta libraries. As for the original processing: To identify disease-linked TCR variants, a new computational method was used, one built on a probabilistic model of VDJ rearrangement. Clones were called with MiXCR by TCRdb after fastp trimmed the public reads at Q25, and only in-frame beta chains were retained. Duplicate CDR3 protein sequences are folded into a single record with the most common DNA and genes. The V and J calls come from TCRdb's annotation, not from the publication. In this sample the table shows about 750,000 distinct CDR3 sequences, roughly 20% of which occur a single time. Under 20% of the sample is in the top ten clones. Trimming removed 6 bases from V and 3 bases from J, leaving 15 bases between the germline ends. Reading from cysteine to phenylalanine, the CDR3 counts 15 amino acids. Only the CDR3 portion is preserved as DNA: 45 bases, with reading frame beginning at the first base. The germline V gene supplies CDR1 SGHTA and CDR2 FQGNSA.

Sample: blood, either unsorted or a sorted T cell fraction (not recorded which). The clonotype comes from a male donor with ankylosing spondylitis. The rearrangement combines TRBV7-2 with TRBJ2-1; the D gene is perhaps TRBD2, on 7 matching bases. CDR3 reads: CASRNGGLVYNEQFF. DNA sequence: TGTGCCAGCAGAAACGGGGGGCTCGTCTACAATGAGCAGTTCTTC. The variable domain in full, with residues beyond the CDR3 obtained from the reference TRBV7-2 and TRBJ2-1 genes, is GAGVSQSPSNKVTEKGKDVELRCDPISGHTALYWYRQSLGQGLEFLIYFQGNSAPDKSGLPSDRFSAERTGGSVSTLTIQRTQQEDSAVYLCASRNGGLVYNEQFFGPGTRLTVL.